The 14 T cell receptor beta chains given below trace back to one sample, sequenced in a study of shared clonotypes between healthy human individuals. TCRdb's table, derived via immunoSEQ multiplex PCR, lists solely in-frame clones and lacks some. Among hundreds of thousands of clones listed, roughly 96% were seen once. Naive CD8 cells lacked CD45RO, underwent positive selection for CCR7 and left out terminally differentiated effector memory CD45RA+ cells. The sample taken for sequencing was naive CD8+ T cells sorted from blood. Source of these receptors: a woman between 25 and 40 years old in good health.

CDR3 amino acids: CAISDPIIAENIQYF. CDR3 coding DNA: TGTGCCATCAGTGATCCCATTATCGCGGAAAACATTCAGTACTTC. The chain uses TRBV10-3 and TRBJ2-4; no reliable D call. The ends were cut back, 3 bases at V and 5 bases at J, with 14 bases in the middle. Looked up from germline, CDR1 is ENHRY and CDR2 is SYGVKD. CDR3 size: 15 residues.

This clone was picked up one time. The rearrangement links TRBV2 to TRBJ2-4; D may be TRBD1 (5 bases). Per germline, CDR1 SNHLY and CDR2 FYNNEI. The CDR3 has 16 amino acids. V was pared by 1 base and J by 4 bases, with 14 bases between. In DNA form, the CDR3 reads TGTGCCAGCAGTGAAGAGGGCTTCCAGGGTAAAAACATTCAGTACTTC. Protein sequence: CASSEEGFQGKNIQYF.

The rearrangement uses TRBV11-3 and TRBJ1-1, with unresolved D. V lost 6 bases to trimming and J lost 5 bases, with 13 bases between them. Germline CDR1 SGHNT, CDR2 YENEEA. The length of the CDR3 is 13 residues. The DNA of the CDR3 is TGTGCCAGCAGTTGGGGTGGGTGGACTGAAGCTTTCTTT. It specifies CASSWGGWTEAFF.

The chain joins TRBV6-5 to TRBJ1-1; D gene uncertain. Germline CDR1 MNHEY, CDR2 SVGAGI. Trimming cost V 2 bases and J 4 bases, with 5 bases left between them. The CDR3 contains 12 residues. The CDR3 region has the DNA TGTGCCAGCAGTTACGACGGCACTGAAGCTTTCTTT. Its translation: CASSYDGTEAFF.

J is TRBJ1-4 and V is TRBV28, with 8 bases lining up with TRBD1. This CDR3 has 18 residues. The J segment lost 0 bases and the V segment lost 5 bases, leaving 11 bases of the junction unmatched. Germline V gives CDR1 MDHEN, CDR2 SYDVKM. DNA for the CDR3: TGTGCCAGCAGTGAGGGGGAACAGGGGGATGCAACTAATGAAAAACTGTTTTTT. Amino acid sequence: CASSEGEQGDATNEKLFF.

This rearrangement joins TRBV28 to TRBJ2-1, with 11 bases aligning to TRBD1. Germline V gives CDR1 MDHEN, CDR2 SYDVKM. CDR3 length: 14 residues. J was trimmed by 8 bases and V by 5 bases; bases with no gene match: 5. CDR3 coding DNA: TGTGCCAGCAGTGTAGGGACAGGGGGGTATGAGCAGTTCTTC. This translates into CASSVGTGGYEQFF.

The chain has TRBV5-6 and TRBJ2-5, with D possibly being TRBD2 (6 bases). Trimming took off 0 bases at V and 5 bases at J, with 11 bases between the two ends. This CDR3 has 14 residues. Germline CDR1 reads SGHDT; CDR2 reads YYEEEE. The CDR3 region is CASSLASGRETQYF. CDR3 coding DNA: TGTGCCAGCAGCTTGGCTTCGGGGAGGGAGACCCAGTACTTC. The complete variable domain, with remaining parts taken from reference TRBV5-6 and TRBJ2-5, reads DAGVTQSPTHLIKTRGQQVTLRCSPKSGHDTVSWYQQALGQGPQFIFQYYEEEERQRGNFPDRFSGHQFPNYSSELNVNALLLGDSALYLCASSLASGRETQYFGPGTRLLVL.

The chain uses TRBV5-4 and TRBJ2-2, with TRBD1 matching 7 bases. Germline values: CDR1 SGHNT, CDR2 YYREEE (reference sequence). With V trimmed by 0 bases and J by 4 bases, 12 bases remained unmatched. CDR3 length: 18 amino acids. The CDR3 DNA reads TGTGCCAGCAGCTTGGACAGGGGCGTGCTTTTTAGCACCGGGGAGCTGTTTTTT. Its protein product is CASSLDRGVLFSTGELFF.

The chain combines TRBV19 with TRBJ2-7; possibly TRBD1 for D (6 bases). The CDR3 is 14 amino acids. V was pared by 5 bases and J by 3 bases, with 14 bases between. Germline CDR1 reads LNHDA; CDR2 reads SQIVND (reference sequence). CDR3 nucleotides: TGTGCCAGTAGTTCAACAGGGTTTGTCTACGAGCAGTACTTC. It specifies CASSSTGFVYEQYF.

The V gene is TRBV5-6, the J gene TRBJ1-3; no definite D call. Germline V gene sequence: CDR1 SGHDT, CDR2 YYEEEE. The CDR3 has 14 amino acids. V lost 2 bases to trimming and J lost 0 bases, with 6 bases between them. CDR3 protein: CASSFLASGNTIYF. CDR3 DNA sequence: TGTGCCAGCAGCTTTCTTGCCTCTGGAAACACCATATATTTT.

The chain uses TRBV25-1 and TRBJ2-1, with D possibly matching TRBD1 (5 bases). V was clipped by 7 bases and J by 8 bases, with 9 bases between them. Looked up from germline, CDR1 is MGHDK and CDR2 is SYGVNS. The CDR3 spans 11 residues. The CDR3 nucleotides read TGTGCCAGCATGCAGGGTTATGAGCAGTTCTTC. Its translation is CASMQGYEQFF.

V is TRBV19 and J is TRBJ2-1; TRBD1 is a possible D gene (6 bases). Germline CDR1 LNHDA, CDR2 SQIVND (reference sequence). V shed 7 bases and J shed 6 bases, with 16 bases lying between them. The CDR3 contains 14 residues. The CDR3 loop is CASNPQGSVNEQFF. Written as DNA, the CDR3 is TGTGCCAGTAACCCCCAGGGGTCCGTCAATGAGCAGTTCTTC.

This clone was detected once. This sequence joins TRBV29-1 and TRBJ1-1; D remains ambiguous. Trimming removed 4 bases from V and 6 bases from J, with 6 bases in between. This CDR3 spans 10 amino acids. CDR1 is SQVTM and CDR2 is ANQGSEA in the germline V gene. The CDR3 reads CSVVVAEAFF. The CDR3 bases are TGCAGCGTTGTGGTGGCTGAAGCTTTCTTT.

The gene calls are TRBV27 and TRBJ2-7; 11 positions agree with TRBD2. Germline CDR1 is MNHEY and CDR2 is SMNVEV (reference sequence). V gave up 5 bases and J gave up 6 bases; unmatched junction bases: 6. CDR3 length equals 14 residues. The CDR3: CASSIRTSGREQYF. The CDR3 DNA reads as TGTGCCAGCAGTATACGGACTAGCGGGCGCGAGCAGTACTTC.